This record looks at one T cell receptor beta chain sequence and its context. The germline V and J ends were trimmed by 5 bases and 4 bases, with 9 bases remaining between them. CDR3 size: 13 residues. CDR1 SNHLY and CDR2 FYNNEI come from the germline V gene. The sample originates from a study of shared clonotypes between healthy human individuals. Assay: immunoSEQ multiplex PCR; the TCRdb copy retains only in-frame clones and omits some. The table lists 850,000 to 1,100,000 clones, approximately 80% of them singletons. Sequencing was performed on memory CD4+ T cells from PBMCs. The subset: CD45RA-negative fraction. The chain couples TRBV2 to TRBJ1-3; D gene uncertain. This sequence was found in a man aged 18 to 29 in good health. Some clones in this sample may be carry-over from other donors' samples. In DNA form, the CDR3 reads TGTGCCAGCAGTAGGGTGGACGGAAACACCATATATTTT. As protein: CASSRVDGNTIYF.